The T cell receptor (beta chain) under discussion was sequenced for a study of blood T cells in healthy people across ages. Study conclusions and caveats: Naive T cell percentage by flow cytometry tracked strongly with beta diversity. Unsorted PBMCs blocked a conclusive comparison of naive and antigen-experienced cells.

A sample-barcoded 5' primer and a J-beta primer mix were used in a second PCR of roughly 6 to 11 cycles. Each cDNA molecule was tagged by a template-switch adaptor that had 12 random nucleotides. Every individual sample yielded 2.5 million or more paired-end reads (each containing CDR3). MiXCR, run by TCRdb on the 5' RACE reads, gives a single entry per CDR3 protein. The data hold some 320,000 distinct CDR3 sequences, with roughly 26% observed a single time. Germline values: CDR1 SGHTA, CDR2 FQGNSA. Trimming left V 5 bases short and J 10 bases short, with 16 bases between. The CDR3 is 13 residues long. Turning to this clonotype: The antigen is undetermined.

The sample consisted of blood. The rearrangement joins TRBV7-2 to TRBJ2-3, with unresolved D. This clonotype was sampled from an older woman in good health. CDR3 residues: CASSTDPSRAQYF. The CDR3 DNA reads TGTGCCAGCAGCACGGACCCTTCAAGGGCGCAGTATTTT.